The subject of this entry is one T cell receptor (beta chain). Given the absence of the conserved phenylalanine or tryptophan at the CDR3 end, a read error is likely. Because the CDR3's place on the DNA is in doubt, the DNA is left out and the CDR3 is given as listed by TCRdb. This entry belongs to a study of shared T cell receptors in the human thymus. Germline loops: CDR1 MDHEN, CDR2 SYDVKM. 13 amino acids form the CDR3, both terminal residues included. The assay was immunoSEQ multiplex PCR, and TCRdb's table has in-frame clones only and misses some. The sample consists of some 760,000 clones, 70% to 90% of them appearing once. The data were also submitted as part of a second study, on human thymus T cells. From that second work: Resections from corrective heart surgery provided thymus tissue.

This TCR was recovered from a girl in the first two years of life with a congenital heart defect. What was sequenced was thymocytes. The chain carries TRBV28 and TRBJ1-1. This CDR3 is CASSPNLGASRTI.